The clone carrying this TCR beta chain showed up just a few times. Germline V lookup: CDR1 DFQATT, CDR2 SNEGSKA (reference sequence). This CDR3 has 11 residues. The data originate from a study of response to subunit inactivated influenza vaccine. TCRdb re-called the RT-PCR reads through MiXCR, storing one row per CDR3 protein. The table lists approximately 230,000 distinct CDR3 sequences, 9.5% to 15% of them singletons. This chain joins TRBV20-1 and TRBJ2-1; D gene unclear. Sequenced material: non-naive T cells sorted from PBMCs, taken 14 to 15 days before vaccination. This TCR was sampled from a man aged 50 to 60 who received an inactivated influenza vaccine. The chain's CDR3 is CRALMGNEQFF. DNA of the CDR3: TGCAGGGCCCTGATGGGGAATGAGCAGTTCTTC.